The 22 T cell receptor beta chains presented below share a single source sample, sequenced in a study of beta chain features in type 1 diabetes. The study reverse transcribed the entire isolated RNA, so it sequenced expressed TCRB transcripts. The assay was immunoSEQ multiplex PCR, and TCRdb's table has in-frame clones only and misses some. The sample holds almost 350,000 clones; under 8.5% are singletons and the top ten take approximately 0.44%. Specimen: central memory CD4+ T cells from blood. These receptors were collected from a woman aged 18-29 years in good health.

J is TRBJ1-2 and V is TRBV6-5; TRBD1 is a possible D gene (5 bases). Per the germline V gene, CDR1 is MNHEY and CDR2 is SVGAGI. The CDR3 is made up of 12 amino acids. The V end lost 5 bases, the J end lost 12 bases, and 16 bases lay between the germline ends. The CDR3 nucleotides read TGTGCCAGCAGTGTTGAGGGTCTGGGGGACACCTTC. Its protein product is CASSVEGLGDTF.

This clone was counted between two and nine times. The rearrangement uses TRBV27 and TRBJ2-1, with D perhaps TRBD1 (5 bases). V gave up 7 bases and J gave up 0 bases, with 13 bases separating them. This CDR3 is built from 15 residues. Germline assignment: CDR1 MNHEY and CDR2 SMNVEV (reference sequence). CDR3 loop: CASKVGQGSYNEQFF. The CDR3 DNA reads as TGTGCCAGCAAGGTAGGGCAGGGCTCCTACAATGAGCAGTTCTTC.

This clone was observed a handful of times. The genes are TRBV21-1 and TRBJ2-7; TRBD1 is the table's D call, not checked against the DNA. TRBV21-1 is deemed a pseudogene. The length of the CDR3 is 15 residues. The CDR3 here is CASTNADRGRYEQYF. CDR3 nucleotide sequence: TGTGCCAGCACCAACGCCGACAGGGGGCGGTACGAGCAGTACTTC.

In its sample, this clone was seen a few times. The chain links TRBV18 to TRBJ2-1; no firm D call. Looked up from germline, CDR1 is KGHSH and CDR2 is LQKENI. V lost 2 bases and J 0 bases, leaving 11 bases between the germline ends. CDR3 length: 16 amino acids. CDR3 DNA: TGTGCCAGCTCACCAACGGACGATAGCTCCTACAATGAGCAGTTCTTC. Translation: CASSPTDDSSYNEQFF.

The J gene is TRBJ2-3, the V gene TRBV9, with 12 bases lining up with TRBD2. This CDR3 has 17 residues. Trimming cost V 0 bases and J 5 bases; bases outside gene matches: 7. CDR1 and CDR2 (germline): SGDLS, YYNGEE. The CDR3 loop reads CASSVAGTSGRRDTQYF. DNA for the CDR3: TGTGCCAGCAGCGTAGCTGGAACTAGCGGGAGGAGAGATACGCAGTATTTT.

The chain combines TRBV4-2 with TRBJ1-2; 8 bases match TRBD1. The ends lost 4 bases at V and 2 bases at J; junction bases unmatched: 3. Germline V gene data show CDR1 as LGHNA and CDR2 as YNFKEQ. The CDR3 extends over 14 amino acids. The CDR3 loop is CASSRGQGNYGYTF. CDR3 nucleotide sequence: TGTGCCAGCAGCCGAGGACAGGGCAACTATGGCTACACCTTC.

This clone has a count of ten or more. This chain uses TRBV2 with TRBJ2-5, with 7 bases aligning to TRBD2. Germline V gene lookup returns CDR1 SNHLY and CDR2 FYNNEI. J gave up 3 bases and V 2 bases, and 6 bases lay outside the gene matches. CDR3 length equals 15 residues. The CDR3 nucleotides read TGTGCCAGCAGTGAACTCCGCGGGAGTAAAGAGACCCAGTACTTC. Translation gives CASSELRGSKETQYF.

This clone was detected ten times or more. Other DNA sequences within the sample encode an identical CDR3. The CDR3 protein is CASSLGDYEQYF. CDR3 coding DNA: TGCGCCAGCAGCTTGGGGGATTACGAGCAGTACTTC. The chain joins TRBV5-1 to TRBJ2-7; unclear D gene. Germline loops: CDR1 SGHRS, CDR2 YFSETQ. The CDR3 loop spans 12 amino acids. Trimming shortened V by 0 bases and J by 4 bases, and 5 bases separated the two germline ends.

This clone was seen at least ten times. The gene calls are TRBV7-2 and TRBJ2-1; D might be TRBD2 (5 bases). The ends were cut back, 1 base at V and 6 bases at J, with 10 bases in the middle. This CDR3 contains 14 residues. The germline V gene encodes CDR1 SGHTA and CDR2 FQGNSA. The CDR3 is CASSLGTLRNEQFF. As DNA, the CDR3 is TGTGCCAGCAGCTTAGGGACTTTACGCAATGAGCAGTTCTTC.

Note on this clone: This sample also contains other DNA sequences that code for the same CDR3. Written as DNA, the CDR3 is TGTGCCAGCAGCCGGGGTACTAATGAAAAACTGTTTTTT. Residues: CASSRGTNEKLFF. V gene TRBV14 combines with J gene TRBJ1-4, with unresolved D. Germline values: CDR1 SGHDN, CDR2 FVKESK. The CDR3 is made up of 13 amino acids. V dropped 4 bases and J dropped 2 bases, with 5 bases sitting between them. Variable domain in full (rest from reference TRBV14 and TRBJ1-4): EAGVTQFPSHSVIEKGQTVTLRCDPISGHDNLYWYRRVMGKEIKFLLHFVKESKQDESGMPNNRFLAERTGGTYSTLKVQPAELEDSGVYFCASSRGTNEKLFFGSGTQLSVL.

The gene calls are TRBV2 and TRBJ1-2; 8 bases are shared with TRBD1. This CDR3 has 14 residues. The J segment lost 6 bases and the V segment lost 5 bases, leaving 8 bases of the junction unmatched. Germline V CDR1 and CDR2: SNHLY, FYNNEI. CDR3 sequence: CASSLSRGPNGYTF. The CDR3 bases are TGTGCCAGCAGTCTTTCCAGGGGGCCTAATGGCTACACCTTC.

This clone was found a few times. J is TRBJ1-5 and V is TRBV5-1; D is uncertain. The V gene's germline CDR1 is SGHRS and CDR2 YFSETQ. V lost 3 bases, J lost 5 bases, and 9 bases lay in between. This CDR3 region has 13 residues. As DNA, the CDR3 is TGCGCCAGCAGCTCCGACCTAGATCAGCCCCAGCATTTT. Translated, it gives CASSSDLDQPQHF.

The V gene is TRBV7-9, the J gene TRBJ1-1, with 8 bases matching TRBD1. Germline V CDR1 and CDR2: SEHNR, FQNEAQ (reference sequence). The ends lost 5 bases at V and 4 bases at J; junction bases unmatched: 3. The CDR3 consists of 13 residues. Written as DNA, the CDR3 is TGTGCCAGCAGCGGACAGGGAGGCACTGAAGCTTTCTTT. It specifies CASSGQGGTEAFF.

This clone was recorded a few times. The chain joins TRBV7-9 to TRBJ2-3; 15 bases align to TRBD2. CDR1 SEHNR and CDR2 FQNEAQ come from the germline V gene (reference sequence). The length of the CDR3 is 16 residues. V was clipped by 4 bases and J by 3 bases; unmatched bases: 2. The CDR3 DNA sequence: TGTGCCAGCAGCTCGGGGACTAGCGGGAGGACAGATACGCAGTATTTT. This sequence encodes CASSSGTSGRTDTQYF.

To note about this clone: Since a much larger clone is just one base distant, this may be a read error. V and J are TRBV28 and TRBJ2-7; 9 bases match TRBD1. This CDR3 is built from 15 residues. Germline-derived CDR1 and CDR2 are MDHEN and SYDVKM. J gave up 0 bases and V 3 bases, and 3 bases lay outside the gene matches. CDR3 loop: CASSFGQGSSYEQYF. Here the CDR3 DNA reads TGTGCCAGCAGTTTCGGACAGGGGAGCTCCTACGAGCAGTACTTC.

This clone was seen a few times. The chain recombines TRBV28 with TRBJ2-7; D possibly matches TRBD1 or TRBD2 (6 bases each). CDR1 MDHEN and CDR2 SYDVKM come from the germline V gene. The CDR3 spans 15 residues. V lost 7 bases to trimming and J lost 4 bases, with 20 bases between them. The CDR3 sequence: CASKPGTSAGYEQYF. CDR3 DNA sequence: TGTGCCAGCAAGCCGGGGACATCCGCGGGGTACGAGCAGTACTTC.

This chain connects TRBV29-1 to TRBJ2-3, with TRBD2 matching over 11 bases. The CDR3 contains 15 residues. V trimming: 6 bases; J trimming: 2 bases; junction bases outside the gene matches: 7. Germline V gene sequence: CDR1 SQVTM, CDR2 ANQGSEA. DNA of the CDR3: TGCAGCGTCGCCACTAGCGGGGGTCACACAGATACGCAGTATTTT. Amino acid sequence: CSVATSGGHTDTQYF.

J is TRBJ2-1 and V is TRBV11-2, with D perhaps matching TRBD2 (5 bases). Germline V gives CDR1 SGHAT, CDR2 FQNNGV. V was pared by 1 base and J by 1 base, with 17 bases between. This CDR3 has 18 amino acids. In DNA form, the CDR3 reads TGTGCCAGCAGCTTAGCGCTTTTGGGAGAAATTTCCTACAATGAGCAGTTCTTC. Translating gives CASSLALLGEISYNEQFF.

This chain connects TRBV7-2 to TRBJ2-7; a possible D gene is TRBD1 (5 bases). Deletions cut 7 bases from V and 5 bases from J, with 18 bases between. This CDR3 region has 14 residues. In germline, CDR1 is SGHTA, CDR2 FQGNSA. CDR3 nucleotides: TGTGCCAGCACCCGGCGGTACGACAGCCACGAGCAGTACTTC. This translates into CASTRRYDSHEQYF.

This clone has only a few counts. The V gene is TRBV7-2, the J gene TRBJ2-7; D might be TRBD2 (5 bases). The CDR3 loop spans 13 amino acids. Per germline, CDR1 SGHTA and CDR2 FQGNSA. V lost 5 bases and J 8 bases, leaving 16 bases between the germline ends. CDR3 residues: CASSPSGDFKQYF. The CDR3 coding sequence is TGTGCCAGCAGCCCGTCCGGGGATTTCAAGCAGTACTTC. Based on the CDR3 plus reference TRBV7-2 and TRBJ2-7, the full variable domain is GAGVSQSPSNKVTEKGKDVELRCDPISGHTALYWYRQSLGQGLEFLIYFQGNSAPDKSGLPSDRFSAERTGGSVSTLTIQRTQQEDSAVYLCASSPSGDFKQYFGPGTRLTVT.

This clone was seen a few times. Other DNA sequences of this sample code for an identical CDR3. The chain employs TRBV9 and TRBJ2-5; a possible D gene is TRBD1 (5 bases). CDR1 and CDR2 (germline): SGDLS, YYNGEE. The CDR3 extends over 15 amino acids. V lost 0 bases and J 1 base, leaving 10 bases between the germline ends. CDR3 bases: TGTGCCAGCAGCGTAGTGGGGCAGCTCCAAGAGACCCAGTACTTC. It codes for CASSVVGQLQETQYF.

V is TRBV7-3 and J is TRBJ2-1; D gene uncertain. The CDR3 is made up of 16 amino acids. Trimming took off 0 bases at V and 4 bases at J, with 13 bases between the two ends. CDR1 and CDR2 (germline): SGHTA, FQGTGA. The CDR3 loop is CASSLTQTRAYNEQFF. For the CDR3, the DNA is TGTGCCAGCAGCTTAACTCAGACACGTGCTTACAATGAGCAGTTCTTC. The full variable domain, in which reference TRBV7-3 and TRBJ2-1 provide the parts outside the CDR3, is GAGVSQTPSNKVTEKGKYVELRCDPISGHTALYWYRQSLGQGPEFLIYFQGTGAADDSGLPNDRFFAVRPEGSVSTLKIQRTERGDSAVYLCASSLTQTRAYNEQFFGPGTRLTVL.